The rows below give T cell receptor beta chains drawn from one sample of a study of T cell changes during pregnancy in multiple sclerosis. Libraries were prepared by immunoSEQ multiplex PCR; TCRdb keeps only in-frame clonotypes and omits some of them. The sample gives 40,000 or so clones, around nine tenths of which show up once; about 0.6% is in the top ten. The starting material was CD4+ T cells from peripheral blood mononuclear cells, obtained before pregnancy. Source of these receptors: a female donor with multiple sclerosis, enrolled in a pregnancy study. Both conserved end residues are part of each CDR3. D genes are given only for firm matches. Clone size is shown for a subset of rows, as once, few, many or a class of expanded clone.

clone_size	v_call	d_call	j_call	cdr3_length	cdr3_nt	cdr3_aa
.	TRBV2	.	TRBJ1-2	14	TGTGCCAGCAGTGGGGGAGGGAAGAGCTATGGCTACACCTTC	CASSGGGKSYGYTF
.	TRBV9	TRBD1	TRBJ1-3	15	TGTGCCAGCAGCTTCGCAGGACAGGGAGGAGGCACCATATATTTT	CASSFAGQGGGTIYF
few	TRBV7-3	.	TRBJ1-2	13	TGTGCCAGCAGCTTAAACCCAGGCTATGGCTACACCTTC	CASSLNPGYGYTF
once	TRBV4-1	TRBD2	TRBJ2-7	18	TGCGCCAGCAGCCAAGATATTCCTCGGGGAGGGTTGAACCACGAGCAGTACTTC	CASSQDIPRGGLNHEQYF
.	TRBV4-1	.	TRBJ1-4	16	TGCGCCAGCAGCTCATCGGCTGGGGAGTGGGGTGAAAAACTGTTTTTT	CASSSSAGEWGEKLFF
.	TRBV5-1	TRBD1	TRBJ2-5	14	TGCGCCAGCAGCTCCACAGGGGGCCAAGAGACCCAGTACTTC	CASSSTGGQETQYF
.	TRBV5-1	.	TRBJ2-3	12	TGCGCCAGCAGCTTGAACGGGGATACGCAGTATTTT	CASSLNGDTQYF
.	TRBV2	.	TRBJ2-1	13	TGTGCCAGCAGTGACCTAGCTAGGGATGAGCAGTTCTTC	CASSDLARDEQFF
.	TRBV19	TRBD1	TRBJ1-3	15	TGTGCCAGTACCCGGACAGGGGGCTCGGGAAACACCATATATTTT	CASTRTGGSGNTIYF
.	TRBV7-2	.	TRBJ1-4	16	TGTGCCAGCAGCCGCACGTCTCAGGGGACTAATGAAAAACTGTTTTTT	CASSRTSQGTNEKLFF
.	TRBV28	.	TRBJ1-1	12	TGTGCCAGCAGTAGTGACTACACTGAAGCTTTCTTT	CASSSDYTEAFF
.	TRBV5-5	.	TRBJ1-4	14	TGTGCCAGCAGCTTGACGGTCGATAATGAAAAACTGTTTTTT	CASSLTVDNEKLFF
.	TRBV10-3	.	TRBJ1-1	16	TGTGCCATCAGTGAGTTTAGGGGGGGGCAATCCACTGAAGCTTTCTTT	CAISEFRGGQSTEAFF
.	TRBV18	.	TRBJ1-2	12	TGTGCCAGCTCCCAGGCAGGGTTTGGCTACACCTTC	CASSQAGFGYTF